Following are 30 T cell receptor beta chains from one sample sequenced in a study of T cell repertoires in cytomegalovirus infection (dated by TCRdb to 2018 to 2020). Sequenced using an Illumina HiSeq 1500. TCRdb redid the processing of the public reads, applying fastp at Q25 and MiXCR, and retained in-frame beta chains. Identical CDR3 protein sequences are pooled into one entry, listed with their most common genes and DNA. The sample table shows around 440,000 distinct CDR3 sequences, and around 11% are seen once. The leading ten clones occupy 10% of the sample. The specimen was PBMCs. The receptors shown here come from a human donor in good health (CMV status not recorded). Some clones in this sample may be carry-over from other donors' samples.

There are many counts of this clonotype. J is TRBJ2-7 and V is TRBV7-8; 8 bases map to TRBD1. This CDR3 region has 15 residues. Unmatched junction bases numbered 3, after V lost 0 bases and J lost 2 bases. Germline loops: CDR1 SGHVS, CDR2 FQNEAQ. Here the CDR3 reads CASSLAVTGAYEQYF. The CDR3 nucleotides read TGTGCCAGCAGCTTAGCCGTGACAGGGGCCTACGAGCAGTACTTC.

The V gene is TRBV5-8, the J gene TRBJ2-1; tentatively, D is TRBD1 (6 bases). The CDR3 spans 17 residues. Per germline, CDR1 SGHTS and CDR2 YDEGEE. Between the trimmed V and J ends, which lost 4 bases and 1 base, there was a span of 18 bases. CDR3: CASSPDSVLLSYNEQFF. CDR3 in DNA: TGTGCCAGCAGCCCGGACAGTGTTCTATTGTCCTACAATGAGCAGTTCTTC.

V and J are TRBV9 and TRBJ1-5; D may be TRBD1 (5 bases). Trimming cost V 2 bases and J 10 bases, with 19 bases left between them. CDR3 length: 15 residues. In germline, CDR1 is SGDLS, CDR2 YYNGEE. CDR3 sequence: CASSVGPEQGIPQHF. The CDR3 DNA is TGTGCCAGCAGCGTCGGCCCGGAGCAGGGTATTCCCCAGCATTTT.

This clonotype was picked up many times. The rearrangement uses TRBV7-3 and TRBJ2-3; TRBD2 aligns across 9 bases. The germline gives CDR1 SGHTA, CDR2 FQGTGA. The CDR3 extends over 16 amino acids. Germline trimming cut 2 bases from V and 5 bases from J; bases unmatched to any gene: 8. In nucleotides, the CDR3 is TGTGCCAGCAGCTTAGGTGCGGGGGGGTTCGGAGATACGCAGTATTTT. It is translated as CASSLGAGGFGDTQYF.

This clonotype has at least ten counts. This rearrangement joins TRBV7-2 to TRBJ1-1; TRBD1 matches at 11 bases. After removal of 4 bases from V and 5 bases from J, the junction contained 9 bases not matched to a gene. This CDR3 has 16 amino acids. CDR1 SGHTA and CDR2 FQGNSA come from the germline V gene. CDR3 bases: TGTGCCAGCAGCTCGGGACAGGGGGGCGTGTTAACTGAAGCTTTCTTT. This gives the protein CASSSGQGGVLTEAFF.

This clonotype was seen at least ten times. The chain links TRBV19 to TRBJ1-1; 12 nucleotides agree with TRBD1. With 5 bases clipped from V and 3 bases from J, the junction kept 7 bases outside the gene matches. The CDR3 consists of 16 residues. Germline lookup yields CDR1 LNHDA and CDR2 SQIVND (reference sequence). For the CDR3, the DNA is TGTGCCAGTAGTGTCGGGACAGGGGGCGAGCACACTGAAGCTTTCTTT. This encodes CASSVGTGGEHTEAFF.

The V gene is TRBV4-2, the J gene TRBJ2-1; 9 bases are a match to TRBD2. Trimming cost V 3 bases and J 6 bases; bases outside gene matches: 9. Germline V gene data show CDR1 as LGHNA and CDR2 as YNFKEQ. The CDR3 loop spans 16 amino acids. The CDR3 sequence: CASSQRTSVTGNEQFF. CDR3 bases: TGTGCCAGCAGCCAGCGGACTAGCGTTACGGGCAATGAGCAGTTCTTC.

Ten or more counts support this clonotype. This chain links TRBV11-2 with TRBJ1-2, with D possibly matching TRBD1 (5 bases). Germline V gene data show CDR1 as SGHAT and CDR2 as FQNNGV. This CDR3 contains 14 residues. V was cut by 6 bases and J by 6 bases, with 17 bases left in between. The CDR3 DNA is TGTGCCAGCAGTCCCTTATCAGGGCTACATGGCTACACCTTC. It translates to CASSPLSGLHGYTF.

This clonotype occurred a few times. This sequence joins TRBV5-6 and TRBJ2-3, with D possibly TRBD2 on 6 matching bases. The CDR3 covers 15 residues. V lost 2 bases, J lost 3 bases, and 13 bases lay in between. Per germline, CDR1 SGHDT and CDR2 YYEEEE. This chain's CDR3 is CASSFGGGGTDTQYF. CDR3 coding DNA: TGTGCCAGCAGCTTTGGGGGAGGAGGTACAGATACGCAGTATTTT.

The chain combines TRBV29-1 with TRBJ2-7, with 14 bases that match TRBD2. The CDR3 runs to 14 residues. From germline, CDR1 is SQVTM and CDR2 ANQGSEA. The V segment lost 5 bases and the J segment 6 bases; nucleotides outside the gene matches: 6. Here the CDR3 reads CSVQGLAGVAEQYF. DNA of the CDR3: TGCAGCGTTCAGGGACTAGCGGGAGTTGCCGAGCAGTACTTC.

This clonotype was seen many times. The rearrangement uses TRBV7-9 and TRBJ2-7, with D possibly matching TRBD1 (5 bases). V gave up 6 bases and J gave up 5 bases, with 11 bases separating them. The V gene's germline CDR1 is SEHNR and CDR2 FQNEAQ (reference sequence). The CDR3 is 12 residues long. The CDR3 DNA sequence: TGTGCCAGCAGTCTGAAGGGGCACGAGCAGTACTTC. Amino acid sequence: CASSLKGHEQYF.

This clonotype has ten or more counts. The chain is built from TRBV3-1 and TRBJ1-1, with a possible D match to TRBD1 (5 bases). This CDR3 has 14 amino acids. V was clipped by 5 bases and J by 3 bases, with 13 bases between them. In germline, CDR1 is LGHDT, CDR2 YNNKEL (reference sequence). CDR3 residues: CASSVTDSYTEAFF. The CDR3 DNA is TGTGCCAGCAGCGTAACCGACAGTTACACTGAAGCTTTCTTT.

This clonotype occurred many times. CDR3 DNA: TGTGCCAGCAGTTTCAGACTAGCGGGAGATTCGCGGGAAAACATTCAGTACTTC. Translation gives CASSFRLAGDSRENIQYF. The chain couples TRBV27 to TRBJ2-4; 12 nucleotides agree with TRBD2. Germline CDR1 and CDR2: MNHEY and SMNVEV (reference sequence). This CDR3 has 18 amino acids. The junction had 11 bases not matched to a gene; V was cut back by 3 bases and J by 5 bases.

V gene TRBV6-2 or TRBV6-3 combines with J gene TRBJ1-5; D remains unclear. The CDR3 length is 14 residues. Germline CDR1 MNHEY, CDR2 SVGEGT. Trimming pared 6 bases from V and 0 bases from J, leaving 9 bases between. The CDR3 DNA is TGTGCCAGCAGCCATCAGATTAGCAATCAGCCCCAGCATTTT. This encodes CASSHQISNQPQHF.

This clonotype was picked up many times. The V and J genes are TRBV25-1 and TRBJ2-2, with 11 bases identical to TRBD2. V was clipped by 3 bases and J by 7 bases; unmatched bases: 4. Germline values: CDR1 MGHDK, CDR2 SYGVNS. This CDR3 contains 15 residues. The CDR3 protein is CASSDSGRAFGELFF. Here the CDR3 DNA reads TGTGCCAGCAGTGATAGCGGGAGGGCCTTCGGGGAGCTGTTTTTT.

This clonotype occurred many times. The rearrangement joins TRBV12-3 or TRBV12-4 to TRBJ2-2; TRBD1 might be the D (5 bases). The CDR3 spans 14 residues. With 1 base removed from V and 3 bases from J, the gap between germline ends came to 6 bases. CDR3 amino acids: CASSLGGHTGELFF. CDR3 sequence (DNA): TGTGCCAGCAGTTTAGGGGGCCACACCGGGGAGCTGTTTTTT.

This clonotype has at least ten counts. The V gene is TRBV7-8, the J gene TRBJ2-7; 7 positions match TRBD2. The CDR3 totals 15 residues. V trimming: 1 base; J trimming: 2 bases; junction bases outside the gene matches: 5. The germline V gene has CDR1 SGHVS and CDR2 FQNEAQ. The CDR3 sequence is CASSLEWGGAYEQYF. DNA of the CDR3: TGTGCCAGCAGCTTAGAATGGGGGGGGGCCTACGAGCAGTACTTC.

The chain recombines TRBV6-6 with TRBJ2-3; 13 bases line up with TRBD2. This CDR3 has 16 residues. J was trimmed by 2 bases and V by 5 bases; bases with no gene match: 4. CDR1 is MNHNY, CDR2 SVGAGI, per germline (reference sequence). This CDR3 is CASSPGLAGPTDTQYF. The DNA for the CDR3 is TGTGCCAGCAGTCCGGGACTAGCGGGACCCACAGATACGCAGTATTTT.

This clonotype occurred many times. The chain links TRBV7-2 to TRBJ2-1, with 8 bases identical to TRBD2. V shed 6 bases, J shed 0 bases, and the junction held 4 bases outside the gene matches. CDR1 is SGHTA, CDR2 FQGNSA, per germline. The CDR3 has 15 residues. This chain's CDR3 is CASRPSGSSYNEQFF. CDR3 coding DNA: TGTGCCAGCAGGCCAAGCGGGAGCTCCTACAATGAGCAGTTCTTC.

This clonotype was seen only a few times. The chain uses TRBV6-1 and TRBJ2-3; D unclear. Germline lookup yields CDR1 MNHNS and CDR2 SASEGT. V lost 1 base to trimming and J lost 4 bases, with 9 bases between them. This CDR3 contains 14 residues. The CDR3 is CASSEGSIADTQYF. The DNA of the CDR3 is TGTGCCAGCAGTGAAGGAAGTATCGCAGATACGCAGTATTTT.

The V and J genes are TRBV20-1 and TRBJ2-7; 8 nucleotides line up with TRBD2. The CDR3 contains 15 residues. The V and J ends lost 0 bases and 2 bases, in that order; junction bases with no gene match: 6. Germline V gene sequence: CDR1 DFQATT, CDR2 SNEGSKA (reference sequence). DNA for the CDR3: TGCAGTGCTAGAGATCGTGCGGGAGGTACCTACGAGCAGTACTTC. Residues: CSARDRAGGTYEQYF.

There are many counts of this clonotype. For the CDR3, the DNA is TGTGCCAGCAGCTTAGGGGACAGATCGGGAAACACCATATATTTT. Amino acid sequence: CASSLGDRSGNTIYF. The chain recombines TRBV7-9 with TRBJ1-3, with 7 bases fitting TRBD1. V gave up 1 base and J gave up 4 bases; unmatched junction bases: 4. Germline V gene data show CDR1 as SEHNR and CDR2 as FQNEAQ (reference sequence). The CDR3 contains 15 residues.

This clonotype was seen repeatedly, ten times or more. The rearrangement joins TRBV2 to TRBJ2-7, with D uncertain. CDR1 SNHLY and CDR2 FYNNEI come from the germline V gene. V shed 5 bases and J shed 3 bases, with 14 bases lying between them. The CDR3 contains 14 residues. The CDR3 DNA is TGTGCCAGCAGTCTTCCTACGCGGAACTACGAGCAGTACTTC. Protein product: CASSLPTRNYEQYF.

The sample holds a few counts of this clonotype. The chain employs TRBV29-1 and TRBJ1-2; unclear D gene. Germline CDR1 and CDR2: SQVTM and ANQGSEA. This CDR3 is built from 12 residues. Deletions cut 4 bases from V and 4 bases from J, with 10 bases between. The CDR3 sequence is CSVVSHSYGYTF. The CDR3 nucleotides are TGCAGCGTTGTGTCCCATTCCTATGGCTACACCTTC.

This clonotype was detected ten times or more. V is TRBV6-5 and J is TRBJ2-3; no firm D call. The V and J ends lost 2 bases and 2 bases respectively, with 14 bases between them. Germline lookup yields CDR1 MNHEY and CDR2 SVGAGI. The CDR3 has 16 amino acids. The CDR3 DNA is TGTGCCAGCAGTTACGACCGCCGAGCCGCCACAGATACGCAGTATTTT. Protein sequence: CASSYDRRAATDTQYF.

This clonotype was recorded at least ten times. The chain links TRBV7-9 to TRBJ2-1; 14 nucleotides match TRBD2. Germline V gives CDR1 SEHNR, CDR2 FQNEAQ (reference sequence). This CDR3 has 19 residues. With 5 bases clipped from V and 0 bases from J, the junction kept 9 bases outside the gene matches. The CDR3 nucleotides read TGTGCCAGCAGCGCTACCGGGACTAGCGGGGGTCCCTCCTACAATGAGCAGTTCTTC. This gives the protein CASSATGTSGGPSYNEQFF.

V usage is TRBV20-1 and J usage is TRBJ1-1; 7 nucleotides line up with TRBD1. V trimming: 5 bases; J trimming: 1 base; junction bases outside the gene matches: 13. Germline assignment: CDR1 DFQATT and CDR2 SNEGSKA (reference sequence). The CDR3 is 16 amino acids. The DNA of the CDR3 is TGCAGTGCTTATATGTCCCACAGGGGAACGAACACTGAAGCTTTCTTT. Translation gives CSAYMSHRGTNTEAFF.

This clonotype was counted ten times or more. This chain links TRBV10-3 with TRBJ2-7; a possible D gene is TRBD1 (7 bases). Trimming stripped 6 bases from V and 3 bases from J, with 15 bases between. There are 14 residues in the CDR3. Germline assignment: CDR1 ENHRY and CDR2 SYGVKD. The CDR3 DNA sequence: TGTGCCATCAGCCAACAGGGGAGGAACTACGAGCAGTACTTC. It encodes CAISQQGRNYEQYF.

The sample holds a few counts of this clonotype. CDR3 loop: CAISGTGFGQPQHF. CDR3 nucleotide sequence: TGTGCCATCAGCGGTACAGGGTTCGGTCAGCCCCAGCATTTT. The chain employs TRBV10-3 and TRBJ1-5; TRBD1 might be the D (6 bases). Germline V gene data show CDR1 as ENHRY and CDR2 as SYGVKD. CDR3 length: 14 residues. Between the trimmed V and J ends, which lost 6 bases and 6 bases, there was a span of 15 bases.

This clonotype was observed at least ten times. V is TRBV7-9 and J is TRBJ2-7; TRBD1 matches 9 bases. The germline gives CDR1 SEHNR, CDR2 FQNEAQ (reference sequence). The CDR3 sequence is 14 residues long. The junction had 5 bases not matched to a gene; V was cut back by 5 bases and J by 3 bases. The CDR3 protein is CASSRRDRVYEQYF. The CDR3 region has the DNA TGTGCCAGCAGCCGTCGGGACAGGGTCTACGAGCAGTACTTC.